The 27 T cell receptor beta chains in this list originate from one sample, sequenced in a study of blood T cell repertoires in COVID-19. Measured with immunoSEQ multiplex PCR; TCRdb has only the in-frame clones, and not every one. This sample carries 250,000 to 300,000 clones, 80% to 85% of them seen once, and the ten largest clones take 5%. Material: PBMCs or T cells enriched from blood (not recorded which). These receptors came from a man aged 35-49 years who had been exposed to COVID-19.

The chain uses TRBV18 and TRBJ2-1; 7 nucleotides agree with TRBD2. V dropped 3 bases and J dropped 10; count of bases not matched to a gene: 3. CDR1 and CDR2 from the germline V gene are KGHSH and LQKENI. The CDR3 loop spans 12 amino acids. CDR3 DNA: TGTGCCAGCTCACCGACTAGCAGAGAGCAGTTCTTC. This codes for CASSPTSREQFF.

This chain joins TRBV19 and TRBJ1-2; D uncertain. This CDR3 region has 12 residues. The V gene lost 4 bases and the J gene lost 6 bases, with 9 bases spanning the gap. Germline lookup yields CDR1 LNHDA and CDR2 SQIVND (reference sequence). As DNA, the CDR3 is TGTGCCAGTAGTACAAGACACCATGGCTACACCTTC. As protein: CASSTRHHGYTF.

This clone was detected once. The CDR3 sequence: CASSPRVRLAGDLTDTQYF. Here the CDR3 DNA reads TGTGCCAGCTCACCCCGAGTCCGACTAGCGGGGGACCTCACAGATACGCAGTATTTT. The chain has TRBV18 and TRBJ2-3, with TRBD2 matching 12 bases. This CDR3 spans 19 amino acids. After removal of 3 bases from V and 2 bases from J, the junction contained 12 bases not matched to a gene. Germline assignment: CDR1 KGHSH and CDR2 LQKENI.

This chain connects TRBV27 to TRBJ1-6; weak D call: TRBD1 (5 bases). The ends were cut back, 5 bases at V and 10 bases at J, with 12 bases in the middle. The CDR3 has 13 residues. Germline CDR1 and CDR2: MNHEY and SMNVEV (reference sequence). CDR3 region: CASSVGGKSPLHF. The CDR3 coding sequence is TGTGCCAGCAGTGTCGGGGGGAAATCACCCCTCCACTTT.

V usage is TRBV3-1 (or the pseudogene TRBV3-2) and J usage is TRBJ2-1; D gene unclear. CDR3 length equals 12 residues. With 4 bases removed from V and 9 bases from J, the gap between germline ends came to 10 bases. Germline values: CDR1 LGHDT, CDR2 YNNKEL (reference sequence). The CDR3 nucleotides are TGTGCCAGCAGCCCCCGGCCGGGTGAGCAGTTCTTC. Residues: CASSPRPGEQFF.

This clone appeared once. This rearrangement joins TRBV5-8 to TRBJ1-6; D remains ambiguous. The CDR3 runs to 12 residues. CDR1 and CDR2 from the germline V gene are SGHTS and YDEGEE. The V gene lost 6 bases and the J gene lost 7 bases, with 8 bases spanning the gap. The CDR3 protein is CASNELNSPLHF. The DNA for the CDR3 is TGTGCCAGCAACGAGCTAAATTCACCCCTCCACTTT.

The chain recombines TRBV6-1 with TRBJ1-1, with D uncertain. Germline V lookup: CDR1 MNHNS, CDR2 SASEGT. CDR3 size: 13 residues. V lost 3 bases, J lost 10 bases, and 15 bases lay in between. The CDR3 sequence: CASSDPIKGGAFF. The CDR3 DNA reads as TGTGCCAGCAGTGATCCAATCAAAGGAGGAGCTTTCTTT.

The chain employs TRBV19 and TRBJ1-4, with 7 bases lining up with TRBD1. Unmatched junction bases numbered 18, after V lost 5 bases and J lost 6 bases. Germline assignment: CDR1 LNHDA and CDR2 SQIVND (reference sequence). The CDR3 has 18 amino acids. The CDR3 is CASSAPPRKRGLDEKLFF. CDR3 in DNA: TGTGCCAGTAGTGCCCCACCCCGGAAAAGGGGGCTAGATGAAAAACTGTTTTTT. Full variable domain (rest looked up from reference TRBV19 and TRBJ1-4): DGGITQSPKYLFRKEGQNVTLSCEQNLNHDAMYWYRQDPGQGLRLIYYSQIVNDFQKGDIAEGYSVSREKKESFPLTVTSAQKNPTAFYLCASSAPPRKRGLDEKLFFGSGTQLSVL.

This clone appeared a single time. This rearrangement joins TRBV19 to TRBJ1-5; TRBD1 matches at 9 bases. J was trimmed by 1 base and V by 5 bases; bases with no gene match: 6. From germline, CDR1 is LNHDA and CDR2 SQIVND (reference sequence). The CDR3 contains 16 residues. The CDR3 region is CASSPTGGVSNQPQHF. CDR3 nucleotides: TGTGCCAGTAGTCCTACAGGGGGCGTCAGCAATCAGCCCCAGCATTTT.

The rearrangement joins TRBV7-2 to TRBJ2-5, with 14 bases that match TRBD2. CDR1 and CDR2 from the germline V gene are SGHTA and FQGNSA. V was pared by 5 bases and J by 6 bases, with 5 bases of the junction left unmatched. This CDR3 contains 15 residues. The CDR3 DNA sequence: TGTGCCAGCAGCACCTGGACTAGCGGGAGGCAGACCCAGTACTTC. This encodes CASSTWTSGRQTQYF.

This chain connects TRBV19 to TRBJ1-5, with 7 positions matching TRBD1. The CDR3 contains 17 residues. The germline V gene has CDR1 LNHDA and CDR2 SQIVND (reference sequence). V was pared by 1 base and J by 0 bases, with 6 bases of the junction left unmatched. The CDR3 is CASSIGDRLISNQPQHF. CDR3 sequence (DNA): TGTGCCAGTAGTATAGGGGACAGACTGATTAGCAATCAGCCCCAGCATTTT.

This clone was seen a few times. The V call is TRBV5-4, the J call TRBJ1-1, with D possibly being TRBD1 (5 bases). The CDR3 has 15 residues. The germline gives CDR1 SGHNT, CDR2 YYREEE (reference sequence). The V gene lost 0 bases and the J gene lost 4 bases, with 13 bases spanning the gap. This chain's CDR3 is CASSLGGVRSTEAFF. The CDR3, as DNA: TGTGCCAGCAGCTTGGGGGGGGTGAGGAGCACTGAAGCTTTCTTT.

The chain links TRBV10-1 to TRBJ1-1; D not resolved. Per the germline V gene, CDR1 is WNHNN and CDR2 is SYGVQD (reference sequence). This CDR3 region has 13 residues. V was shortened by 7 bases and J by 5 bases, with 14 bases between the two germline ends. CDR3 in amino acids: CASIGNMGTEAFF. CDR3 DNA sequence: TGCGCCAGCATCGGGAATATGGGGACTGAAGCTTTCTTT.

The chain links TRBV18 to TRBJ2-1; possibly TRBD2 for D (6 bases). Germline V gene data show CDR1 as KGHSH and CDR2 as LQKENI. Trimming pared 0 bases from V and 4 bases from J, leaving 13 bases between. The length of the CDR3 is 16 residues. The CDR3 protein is CASSPPGDSTYNEQFF. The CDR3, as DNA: TGTGCCAGCTCACCACCGGGGGACTCCACGTACAATGAGCAGTTCTTC.

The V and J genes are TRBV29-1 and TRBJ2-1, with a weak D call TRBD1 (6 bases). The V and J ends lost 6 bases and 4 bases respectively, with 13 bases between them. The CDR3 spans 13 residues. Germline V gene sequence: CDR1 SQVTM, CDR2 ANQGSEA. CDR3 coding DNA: TGCAGCGTCGACGAGGGGGTTTACAATGAGCAGTTCTTC. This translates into CSVDEGVYNEQFF.

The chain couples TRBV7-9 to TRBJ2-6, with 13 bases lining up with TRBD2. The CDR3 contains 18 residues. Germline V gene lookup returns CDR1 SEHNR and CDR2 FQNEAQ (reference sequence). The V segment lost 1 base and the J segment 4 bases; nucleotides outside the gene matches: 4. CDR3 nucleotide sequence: TGTGCCAGCAGCTTAGGACTAGCGGGAGGCTGGGGGGCCAACGTCCTGACTTTC. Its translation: CASSLGLAGGWGANVLTF.

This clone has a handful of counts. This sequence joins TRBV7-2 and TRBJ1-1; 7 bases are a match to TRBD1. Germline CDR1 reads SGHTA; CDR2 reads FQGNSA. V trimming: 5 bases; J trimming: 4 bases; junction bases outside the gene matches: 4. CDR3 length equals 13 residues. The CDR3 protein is CASSPDRTTEAFF. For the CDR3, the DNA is TGTGCCAGCAGCCCGGACAGGACCACTGAAGCTTTCTTT.

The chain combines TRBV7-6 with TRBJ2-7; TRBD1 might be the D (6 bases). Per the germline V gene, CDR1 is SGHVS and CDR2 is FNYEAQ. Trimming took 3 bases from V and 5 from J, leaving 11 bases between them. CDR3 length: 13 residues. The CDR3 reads CASSFTGLNEQYF. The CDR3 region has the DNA TGTGCCAGCAGCTTTACAGGGTTAAACGAGCAGTACTTC.

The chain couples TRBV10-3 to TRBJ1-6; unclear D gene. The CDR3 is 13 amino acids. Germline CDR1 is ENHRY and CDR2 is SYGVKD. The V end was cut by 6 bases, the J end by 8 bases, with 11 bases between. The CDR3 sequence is CAIRGLGDSPLHF. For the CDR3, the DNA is TGTGCCATCAGAGGACTCGGGGATTCACCCCTCCACTTT.

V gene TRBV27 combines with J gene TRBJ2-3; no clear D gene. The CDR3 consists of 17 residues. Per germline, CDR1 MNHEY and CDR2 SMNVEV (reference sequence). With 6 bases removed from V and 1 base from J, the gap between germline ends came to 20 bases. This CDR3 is CASRRLGAIRGTDTQYF. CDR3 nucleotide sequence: TGTGCCAGCAGAAGGTTAGGAGCGATCCGGGGCACAGATACGCAGTATTTT.

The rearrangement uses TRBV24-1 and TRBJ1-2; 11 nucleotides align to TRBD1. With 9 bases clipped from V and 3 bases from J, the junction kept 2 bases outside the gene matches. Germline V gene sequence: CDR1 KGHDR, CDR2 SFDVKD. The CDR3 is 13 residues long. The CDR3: CATGDRGDYGYTF. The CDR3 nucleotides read TGTGCCACCGGGGACAGGGGGGACTATGGCTACACCTTC.

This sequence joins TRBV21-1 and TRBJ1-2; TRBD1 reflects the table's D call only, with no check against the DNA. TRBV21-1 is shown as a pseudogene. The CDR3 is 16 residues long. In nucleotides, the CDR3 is TGTGCCAGCAGCGCCCCATACAGGGGGCCGGGGTATGGCTACACCTTC. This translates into CASSAPYRGPGYGYTF.

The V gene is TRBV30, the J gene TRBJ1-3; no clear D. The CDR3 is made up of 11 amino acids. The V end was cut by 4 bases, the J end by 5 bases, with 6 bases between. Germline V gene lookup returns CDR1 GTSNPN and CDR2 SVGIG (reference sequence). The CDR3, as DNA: TGTGCCTGGACCCAAAGAAACACCATATATTTT. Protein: CAWTQRNTIYF.

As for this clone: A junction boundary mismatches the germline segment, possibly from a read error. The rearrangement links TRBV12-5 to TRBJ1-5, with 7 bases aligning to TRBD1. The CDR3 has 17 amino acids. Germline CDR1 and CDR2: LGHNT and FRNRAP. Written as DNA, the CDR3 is TGTGCTAGTGGTCTGGTTATTTCCCCGACAGGGAACCAGCCCCAGCATTTT. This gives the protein CASGLVISPTGNQPQHF. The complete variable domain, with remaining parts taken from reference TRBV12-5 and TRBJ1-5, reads DARVTQTPRHKVTEMGQEVTMRCQPILGHNTVFWYRQTMMQGLELLAYFRNRAPLDDSGMPKDRFSAEMPDATLATLKIQPSEPRDSAVYFCASGLVISPTGNQPQHFGDGTRLSIL.

The DNA of the CDR3 is TGTGCTAGTGGTTTGGACCGACAGGGTGGTGTGACCCAGTACTTC. Translation: CASGLDRQGGVTQYF. V usage is TRBV12-5 and J usage is TRBJ2-5; TRBD1 matches at 7 bases. Per the germline V gene, CDR1 is LGHNT and CDR2 is FRNRAP. This CDR3 contains 15 residues. V trimming: 1 base; J trimming: 7 bases; junction bases outside the gene matches: 9.

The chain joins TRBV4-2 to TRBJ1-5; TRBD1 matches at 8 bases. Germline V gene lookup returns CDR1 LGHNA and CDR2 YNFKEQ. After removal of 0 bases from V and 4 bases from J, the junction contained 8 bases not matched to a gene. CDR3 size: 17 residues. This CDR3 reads CASSQDRQGAGNQPQHF. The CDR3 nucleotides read TGTGCCAGCAGCCAAGATAGGCAGGGGGCGGGGAATCAGCCCCAGCATTTT.

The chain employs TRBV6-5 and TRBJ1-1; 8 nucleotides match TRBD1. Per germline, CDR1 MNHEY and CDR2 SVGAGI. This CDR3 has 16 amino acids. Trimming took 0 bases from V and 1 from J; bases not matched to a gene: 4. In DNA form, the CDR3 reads TGTGCCAGCAGTTACTCTACAGGGGGAACGAACACTGAAGCTTTCTTT. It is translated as CASSYSTGGTNTEAFF.